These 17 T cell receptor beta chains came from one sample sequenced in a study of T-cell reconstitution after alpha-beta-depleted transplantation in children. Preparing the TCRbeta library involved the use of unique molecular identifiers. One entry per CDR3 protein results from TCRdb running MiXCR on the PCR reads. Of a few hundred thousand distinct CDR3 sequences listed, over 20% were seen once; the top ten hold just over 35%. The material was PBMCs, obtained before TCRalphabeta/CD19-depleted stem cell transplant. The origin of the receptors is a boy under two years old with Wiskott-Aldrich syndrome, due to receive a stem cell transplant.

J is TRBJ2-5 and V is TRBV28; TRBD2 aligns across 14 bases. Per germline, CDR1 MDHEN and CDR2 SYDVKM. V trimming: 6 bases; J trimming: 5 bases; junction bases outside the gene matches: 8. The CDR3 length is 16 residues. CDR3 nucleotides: TGTGCCAGCAGGACGGGACTAGCGGGAGAGGATGAGACCCAGTACTTC. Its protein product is CASRTGLAGEDETQYF.

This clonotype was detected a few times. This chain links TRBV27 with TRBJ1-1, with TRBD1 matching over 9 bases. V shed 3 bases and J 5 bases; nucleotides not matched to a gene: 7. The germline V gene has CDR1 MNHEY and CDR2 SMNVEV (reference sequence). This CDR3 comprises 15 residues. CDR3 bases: TGTGCCAGCAGTTTCCACAGGGGGCGAAGGACTGAAGCTTTCTTT. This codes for CASSFHRGRRTEAFF.

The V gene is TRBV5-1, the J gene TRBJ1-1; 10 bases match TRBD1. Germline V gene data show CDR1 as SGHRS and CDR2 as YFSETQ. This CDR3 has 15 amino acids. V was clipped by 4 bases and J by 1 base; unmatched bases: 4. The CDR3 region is CASSLRQGANTEAFF. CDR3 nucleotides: TGCGCCAGCAGCCTAAGACAGGGGGCGAACACTGAAGCTTTCTTT.

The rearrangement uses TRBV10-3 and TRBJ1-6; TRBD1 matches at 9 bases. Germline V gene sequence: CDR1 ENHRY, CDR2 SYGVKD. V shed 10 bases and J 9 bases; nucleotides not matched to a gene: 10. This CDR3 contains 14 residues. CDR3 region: CATQGTGSASPLHF. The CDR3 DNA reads TGTGCCACCCAGGGGACAGGGTCTGCTTCACCCCTCCACTTT.

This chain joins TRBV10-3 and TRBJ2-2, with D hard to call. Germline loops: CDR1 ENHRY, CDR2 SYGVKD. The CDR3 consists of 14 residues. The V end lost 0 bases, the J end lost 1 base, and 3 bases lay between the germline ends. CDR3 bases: TGTGCCATCAGTGAGTCGCAGAACACCGGGGAGCTGTTTTTT. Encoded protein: CAISESQNTGELFF.

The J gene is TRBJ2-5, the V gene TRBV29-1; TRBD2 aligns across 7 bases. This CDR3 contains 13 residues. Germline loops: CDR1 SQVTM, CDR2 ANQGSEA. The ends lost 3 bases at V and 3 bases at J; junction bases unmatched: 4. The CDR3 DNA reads TGCAGCGTTGAGGCGGGAGTCAAAGAGACCCAGTACTTC. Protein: CSVEAGVKETQYF.

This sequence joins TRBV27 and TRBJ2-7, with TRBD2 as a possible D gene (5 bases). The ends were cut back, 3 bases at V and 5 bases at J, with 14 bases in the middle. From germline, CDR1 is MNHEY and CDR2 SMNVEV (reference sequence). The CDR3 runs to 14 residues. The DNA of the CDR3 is TGTGCCAGCAGTTTTCGGGGTCCCCTCGACGAGCAGTACTTC. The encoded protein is CASSFRGPLDEQYF.

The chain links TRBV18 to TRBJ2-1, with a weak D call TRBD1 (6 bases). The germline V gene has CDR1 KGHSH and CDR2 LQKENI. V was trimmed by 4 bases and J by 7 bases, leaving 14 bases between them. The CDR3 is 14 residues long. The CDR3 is CASSLQGLTNEQFF. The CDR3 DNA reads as TGTGCCAGCTCACTACAGGGCTTAACAAATGAGCAGTTCTTC.

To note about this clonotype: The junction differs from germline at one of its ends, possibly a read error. Written as DNA, the CDR3 is TGTGCCAGCAGTGTAGCGGGATTCCCCTACGAGCAGTACTTC. It is translated as CASSVAGFPYEQYF. V and J are TRBV12-3 or TRBV12-4 and TRBJ2-7; 8 nucleotides match TRBD2. CDR3 length: 14 amino acids.

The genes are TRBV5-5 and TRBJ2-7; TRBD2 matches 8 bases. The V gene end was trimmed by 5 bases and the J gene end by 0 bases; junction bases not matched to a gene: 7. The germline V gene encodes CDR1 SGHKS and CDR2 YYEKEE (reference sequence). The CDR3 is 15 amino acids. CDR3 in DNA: TGTGCCAGCAGATTAACTAGCGGTCTCTCCTACGAGCAGTACTTC. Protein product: CASRLTSGLSYEQYF. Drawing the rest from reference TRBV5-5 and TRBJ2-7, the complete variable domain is DAGVTQSPTHLIKTRGQQVTLRCSPISGHKSVSWYQQVLGQGPQFIFQYYEKEERGRGNFPDRFSARQFPNYSSELNVNALLLGDSALYLCASRLTSGLSYEQYFGPGTRLTVT.

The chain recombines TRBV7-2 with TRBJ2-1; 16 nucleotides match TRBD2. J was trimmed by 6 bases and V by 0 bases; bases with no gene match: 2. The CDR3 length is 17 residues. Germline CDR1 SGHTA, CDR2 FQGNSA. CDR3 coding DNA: TGTGCCAGCAGCTTAGCGGGGACTAGCGGGGGGGGCAATGAGCAGTTCTTC. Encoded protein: CASSLAGTSGGGNEQFF.

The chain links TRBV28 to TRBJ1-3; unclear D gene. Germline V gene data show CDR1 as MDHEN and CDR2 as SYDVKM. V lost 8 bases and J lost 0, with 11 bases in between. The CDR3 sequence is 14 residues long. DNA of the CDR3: TGTGCCAGCTTAACACCGAGCTCTGGAAACACCATATATTTT. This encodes CASLTPSSGNTIYF.

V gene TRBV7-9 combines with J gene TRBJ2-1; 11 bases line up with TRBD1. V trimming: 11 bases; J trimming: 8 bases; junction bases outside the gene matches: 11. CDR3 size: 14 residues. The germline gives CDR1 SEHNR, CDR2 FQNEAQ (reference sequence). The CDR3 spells CAARTGGRWDEQFF. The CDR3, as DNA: TGTGCCGCTCGGACAGGGGGCCGTTGGGATGAGCAGTTCTTC.

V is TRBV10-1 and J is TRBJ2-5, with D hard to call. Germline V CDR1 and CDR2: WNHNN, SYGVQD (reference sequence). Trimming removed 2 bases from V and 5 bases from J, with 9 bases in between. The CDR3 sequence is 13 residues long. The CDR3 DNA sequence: TGCGCCAGCAGTGAGCAACTGGGGGAGACCCAGTACTTC. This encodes CASSEQLGETQYF.

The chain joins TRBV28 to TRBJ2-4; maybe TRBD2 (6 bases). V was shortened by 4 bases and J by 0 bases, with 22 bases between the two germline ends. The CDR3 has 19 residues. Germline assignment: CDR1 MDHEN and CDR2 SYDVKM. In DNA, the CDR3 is TGTGCCAGCAGTTCCATTGACGGGAGTAACTCTCTAGCCAAAAACATTCAGTACTTC. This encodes CASSSIDGSNSLAKNIQYF.

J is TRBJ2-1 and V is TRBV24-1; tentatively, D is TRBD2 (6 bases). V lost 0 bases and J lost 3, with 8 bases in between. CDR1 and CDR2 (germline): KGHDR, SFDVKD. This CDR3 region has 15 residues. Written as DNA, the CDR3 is TGTGCCACCAGTGATTTGAAGGGACTCTACAATGAGCAGTTCTTC. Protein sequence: CATSDLKGLYNEQFF.

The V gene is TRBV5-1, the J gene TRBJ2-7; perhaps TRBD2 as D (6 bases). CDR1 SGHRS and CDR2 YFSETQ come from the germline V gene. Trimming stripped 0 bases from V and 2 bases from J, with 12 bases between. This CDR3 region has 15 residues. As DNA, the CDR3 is TGCGCCAGCAGCTTGGTAGGGCGGGGACCCTACGAGCAGTACTTC. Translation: CASSLVGRGPYEQYF.